This TCR beta chain was documented in a study of blood T cell repertoires in COVID-19. Study-level background: Acute and convalescent COVID-19 specimens originated in the United States, Italy and Spain. Sample material is recorded as cDNA or gDNA derived from T cells, B-cell-depleted T cells, or PBMCs.

The trim removed 3 bases at V and 0 bases at J, leaving 11 bases unmatched. CDR3 length: 19 amino acids. Germline CDR1 LGHDT, CDR2 YNNKEL (reference sequence). Patients from Seattle were sampled longitudinally, starting during active infection. Original data processing: Quantification of nucleated cells was approximated via reference gene primer amplification. Profiling relied on immunoSEQ multiplex PCR, and the TCRdb table lists in-frame clones only, not all of them. From that table come the V and J calls and clone size; the DNA was used to work out D and trimming. The data hold 130,000 to 150,000 clones, with around 79% observed a single time.

The chain combines TRBV3-1 (or the pseudogene TRBV3-2) with TRBJ2-6, with TRBD1 identical over 7 bases. This receptor was identified in a woman in her 70s with COVID-19, enrolled during active disease. Sequenced input: peripheral blood. The CDR3 DNA is TGTGCCAGCAGCCAGGGCGGACAGGTGTTCCCCTCTGGGGCCAACGTCCTGACTTTC. This sequence encodes CASSQGGQVFPSGANVLTF.